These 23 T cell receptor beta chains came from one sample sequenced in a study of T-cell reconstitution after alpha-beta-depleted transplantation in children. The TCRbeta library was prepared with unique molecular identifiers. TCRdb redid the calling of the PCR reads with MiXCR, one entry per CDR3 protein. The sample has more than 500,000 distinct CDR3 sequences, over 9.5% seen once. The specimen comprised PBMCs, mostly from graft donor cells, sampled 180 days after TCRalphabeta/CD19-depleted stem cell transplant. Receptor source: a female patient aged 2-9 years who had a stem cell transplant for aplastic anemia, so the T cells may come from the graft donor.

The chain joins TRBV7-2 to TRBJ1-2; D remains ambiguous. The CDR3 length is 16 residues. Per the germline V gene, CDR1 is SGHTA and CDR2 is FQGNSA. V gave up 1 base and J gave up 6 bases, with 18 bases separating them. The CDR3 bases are TGTGCCAGCAGCTTAGTCCGTAAGGCCGGATCCAATGGCTACACCTTC. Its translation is CASSLVRKAGSNGYTF.

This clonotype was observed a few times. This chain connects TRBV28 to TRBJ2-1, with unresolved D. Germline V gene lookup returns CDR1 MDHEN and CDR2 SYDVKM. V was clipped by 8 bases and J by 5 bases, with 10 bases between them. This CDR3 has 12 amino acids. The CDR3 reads CASRLIHNEQFF. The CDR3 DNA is TGTGCCAGCCGTCTTATTCACAATGAGCAGTTCTTC.

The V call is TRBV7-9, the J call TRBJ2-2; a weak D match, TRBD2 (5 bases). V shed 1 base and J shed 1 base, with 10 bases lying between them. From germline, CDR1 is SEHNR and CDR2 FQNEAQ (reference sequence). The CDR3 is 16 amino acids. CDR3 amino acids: CASSLVLALNTGELFF. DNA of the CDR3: TGTGCCAGCAGCTTAGTCCTAGCCCTGAACACCGGGGAGCTGTTTTTT.

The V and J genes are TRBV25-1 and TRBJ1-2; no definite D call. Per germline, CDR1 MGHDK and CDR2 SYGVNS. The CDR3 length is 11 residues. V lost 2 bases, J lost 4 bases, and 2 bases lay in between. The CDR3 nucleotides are TGTGCCAGCAGTGAAGTCTATGGCTACACCTTC. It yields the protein CASSEVYGYTF.

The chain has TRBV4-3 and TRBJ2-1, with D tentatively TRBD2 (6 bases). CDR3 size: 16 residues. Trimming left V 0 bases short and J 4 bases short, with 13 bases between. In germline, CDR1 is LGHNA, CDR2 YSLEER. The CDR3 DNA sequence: TGCGCCAGCAGCCAAGACCCGGGAGAGGGATACAATGAGCAGTTCTTC. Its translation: CASSQDPGEGYNEQFF.

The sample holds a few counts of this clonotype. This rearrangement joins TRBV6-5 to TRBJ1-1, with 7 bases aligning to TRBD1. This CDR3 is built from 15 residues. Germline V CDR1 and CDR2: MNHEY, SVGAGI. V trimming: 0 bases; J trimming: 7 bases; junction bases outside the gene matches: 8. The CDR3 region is CASSYSEGASFEAFF. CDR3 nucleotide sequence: TGTGCCAGCAGTTACTCGGAGGGGGCCTCGTTTGAAGCTTTCTTT.

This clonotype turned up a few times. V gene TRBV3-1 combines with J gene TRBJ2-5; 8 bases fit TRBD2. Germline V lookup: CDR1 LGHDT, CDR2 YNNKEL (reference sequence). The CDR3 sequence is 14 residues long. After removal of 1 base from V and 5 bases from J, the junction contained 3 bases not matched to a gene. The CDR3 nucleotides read TGTGCCAGCAGCCAAGTGACTAGCGTGGAGACCCAGTACTTC. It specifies CASSQVTSVETQYF.

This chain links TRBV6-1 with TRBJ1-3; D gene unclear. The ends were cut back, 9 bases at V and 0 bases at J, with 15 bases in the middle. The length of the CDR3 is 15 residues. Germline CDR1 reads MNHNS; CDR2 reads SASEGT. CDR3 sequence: CASSSSHHSGNTIYF. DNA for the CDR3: TGTGCCAGTTCCTCAAGCCACCACTCTGGAAACACCATATATTTT.

The CDR3 DNA reads TGTGCCAGCAGTCCACCCGTAGGTAGGAGCTCCTACAATGAGCAGTTCTTC. Residues: CASSPPVGRSSYNEQFF. The V gene is TRBV28, the J gene TRBJ2-1; D ambiguous. The V end was cut by 5 bases, the J end by 0 bases, with 17 bases between. This CDR3 has 17 residues. The germline gives CDR1 MDHEN, CDR2 SYDVKM.

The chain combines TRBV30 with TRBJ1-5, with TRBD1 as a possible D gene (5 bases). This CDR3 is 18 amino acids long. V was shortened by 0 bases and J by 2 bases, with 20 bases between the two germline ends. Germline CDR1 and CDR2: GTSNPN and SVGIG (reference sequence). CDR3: CAWSVPSGGVYGNQPQHF. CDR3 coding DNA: TGTGCCTGGAGTGTACCCTCCGGGGGGGTCTATGGCAATCAGCCCCAGCATTTT.

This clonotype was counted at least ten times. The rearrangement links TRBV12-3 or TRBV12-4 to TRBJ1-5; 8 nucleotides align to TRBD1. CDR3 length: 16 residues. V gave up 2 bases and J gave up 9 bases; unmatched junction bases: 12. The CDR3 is CASSLLGTGGLGPQHF. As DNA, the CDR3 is TGTGCCAGCAGTTTATTGGGGACAGGTGGCCTGGGGCCCCAGCATTTT.

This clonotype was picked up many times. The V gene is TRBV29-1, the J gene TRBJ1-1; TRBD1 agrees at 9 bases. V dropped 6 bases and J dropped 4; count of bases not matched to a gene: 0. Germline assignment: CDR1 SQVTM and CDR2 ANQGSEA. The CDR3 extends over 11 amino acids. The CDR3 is CSVQGATEAFF. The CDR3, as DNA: TGCAGCGTACAGGGGGCCACTGAAGCTTTCTTT.

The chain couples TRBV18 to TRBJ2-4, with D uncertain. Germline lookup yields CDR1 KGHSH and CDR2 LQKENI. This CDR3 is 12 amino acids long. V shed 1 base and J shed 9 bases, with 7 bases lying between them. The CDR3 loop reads CASSPQESIQYF. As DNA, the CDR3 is TGTGCCAGCTCACCACAGGAGAGCATTCAGTACTTC.

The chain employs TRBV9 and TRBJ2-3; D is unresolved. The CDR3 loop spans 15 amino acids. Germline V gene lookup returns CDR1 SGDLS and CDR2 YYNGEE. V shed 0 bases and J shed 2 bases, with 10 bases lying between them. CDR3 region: CASSVGLRLTDTQYF. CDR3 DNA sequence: TGTGCCAGCAGCGTAGGACTGCGACTCACAGATACGCAGTATTTT.

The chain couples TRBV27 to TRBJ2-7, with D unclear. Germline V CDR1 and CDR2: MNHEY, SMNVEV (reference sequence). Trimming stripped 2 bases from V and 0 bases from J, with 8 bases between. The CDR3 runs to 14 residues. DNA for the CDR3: TGTGCCAGCAGTTTAGGGATAAACTCCTACGAGCAGTACTTC. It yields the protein CASSLGINSYEQYF.

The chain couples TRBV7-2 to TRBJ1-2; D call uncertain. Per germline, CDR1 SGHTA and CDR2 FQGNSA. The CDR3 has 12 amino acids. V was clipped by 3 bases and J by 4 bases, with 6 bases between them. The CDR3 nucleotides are TGTGCCAGCAGCTTGGTTGCCTATGGCTACACCTTC. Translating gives CASSLVAYGYTF.

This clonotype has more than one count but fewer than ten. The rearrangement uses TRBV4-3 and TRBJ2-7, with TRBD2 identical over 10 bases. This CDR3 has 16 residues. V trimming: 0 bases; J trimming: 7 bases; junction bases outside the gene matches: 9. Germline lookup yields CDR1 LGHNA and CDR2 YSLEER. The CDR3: CASSQDQAGGPGEQYF. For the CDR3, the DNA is TGCGCCAGCAGCCAAGACCAAGCGGGAGGGCCTGGGGAGCAGTACTTC.

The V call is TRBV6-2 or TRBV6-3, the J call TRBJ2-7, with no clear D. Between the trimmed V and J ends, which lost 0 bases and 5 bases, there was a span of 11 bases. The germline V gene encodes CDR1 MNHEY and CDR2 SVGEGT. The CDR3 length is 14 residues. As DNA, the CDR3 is TGTGCCAGCAGTTACTCGGCCAAGGCTAACGAGCAGTACTTC. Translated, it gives CASSYSAKANEQYF.

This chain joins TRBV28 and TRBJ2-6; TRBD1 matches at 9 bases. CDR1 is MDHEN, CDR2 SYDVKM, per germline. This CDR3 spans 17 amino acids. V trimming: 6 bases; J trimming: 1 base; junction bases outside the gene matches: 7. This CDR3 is CASSPGQGGSGANVLTF. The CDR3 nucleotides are TGTGCCAGCAGCCCGGGACAGGGAGGGTCTGGGGCCAACGTCCTGACTTTC.

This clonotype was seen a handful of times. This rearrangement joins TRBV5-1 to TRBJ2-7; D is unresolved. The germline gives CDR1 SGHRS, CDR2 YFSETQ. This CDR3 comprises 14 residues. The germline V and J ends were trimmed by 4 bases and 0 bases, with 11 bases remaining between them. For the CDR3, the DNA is TGCGCCAGCAGCCCAGGACGTGGCTCCTACGAGCAGTACTTC. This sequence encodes CASSPGRGSYEQYF.

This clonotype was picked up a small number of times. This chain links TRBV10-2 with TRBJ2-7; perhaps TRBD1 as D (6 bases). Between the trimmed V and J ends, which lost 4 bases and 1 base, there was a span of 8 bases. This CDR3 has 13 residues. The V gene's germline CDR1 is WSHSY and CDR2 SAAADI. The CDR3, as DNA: TGCGCCAGCAGTGTGGGACATTCCTACGAGCAGTACGTC. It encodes CASSVGHSYEQYV.

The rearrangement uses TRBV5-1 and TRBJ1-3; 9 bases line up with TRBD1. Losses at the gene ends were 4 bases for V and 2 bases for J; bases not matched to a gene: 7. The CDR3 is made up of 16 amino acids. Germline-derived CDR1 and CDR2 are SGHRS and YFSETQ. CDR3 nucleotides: TGCGCCAGCAGCCTCTCCGGGACAGGGACTGGAAACACCATATATTTT. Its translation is CASSLSGTGTGNTIYF.

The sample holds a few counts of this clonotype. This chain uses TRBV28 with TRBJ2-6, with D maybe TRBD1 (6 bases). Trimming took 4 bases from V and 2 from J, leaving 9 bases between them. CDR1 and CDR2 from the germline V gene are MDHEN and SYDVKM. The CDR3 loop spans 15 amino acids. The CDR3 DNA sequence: TGTGCCAGCAGTTCACAGGGTGCTGGGGCCAACGTCCTGACTTTC. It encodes CASSSQGAGANVLTF.